Each of the 2 T cell receptor beta chains below was sequenced from the same sample in a study of regulatory T cells in long-lasting Graves disease. Building of the TCR beta libraries involved iRepertoire HTBI primers and Arm-PCR of CDR3 regions. TCRdb called the multiplex PCR reads again in MiXCR, with one record for every CDR3 protein. This table has around 480,000 distinct CDR3 sequences, 16% appearing once. Time point defined: newly diagnosed GD, antithyroid drugs for less than 3 months. Generation of the TCR library employed RNA extracted from PBMCs. This same sample was also taken into another study, of T cells in Graves' hyperthyroidism and ophthalmopathy.

The specimen was peripheral blood mononuclear cells (PBMCs), collected at new diagnosis, from a patient treated with antithyroid drugs. The receptor set was obtained from a man aged 40-49 years with Graves disease.

Many counts were recorded for this clonotype. This chain joins TRBV11-2 and TRBJ1-6, with 10 bases identical to TRBD1. The V gene's germline CDR1 is SGHAT and CDR2 FQNNGV. Losses at the gene ends were 4 bases for V and 10 bases for J; bases not matched to a gene: 10. The CDR3 contains 16 residues. Here the CDR3 reads CASSSPGQGPGSPLHF. CDR3 nucleotides: TGTGCCAGCAGCTCTCCGGGACAGGGGCCGGGATCACCCCTCCACTTT.

The rearrangement links TRBV7-9 to TRBJ2-1, with 7 bases matching TRBD2. J gave up 6 bases and V 8 bases, and 4 bases lay outside the gene matches. Germline V lookup: CDR1 SEHNR, CDR2 FQNEAQ (reference sequence). There are 12 residues in the CDR3. The CDR3 here is CASRGSFNEQFF. The CDR3 DNA sequence: TGTGCCAGCCGCGGGAGCTTCAATGAGCAGTTCTTC. Full variable domain (missing parts from reference TRBV7-9 and TRBJ2-1): DTGVSQNPRHKITKRGQNVTFRCDPISEHNRLYWYRQTLGQGPEFLTYFQNEAQLEKSRLLSDRFSAERPKGSFSTLEIQRTEQGDSAMYLCASRGSFNEQFFGPGTRLTVL.